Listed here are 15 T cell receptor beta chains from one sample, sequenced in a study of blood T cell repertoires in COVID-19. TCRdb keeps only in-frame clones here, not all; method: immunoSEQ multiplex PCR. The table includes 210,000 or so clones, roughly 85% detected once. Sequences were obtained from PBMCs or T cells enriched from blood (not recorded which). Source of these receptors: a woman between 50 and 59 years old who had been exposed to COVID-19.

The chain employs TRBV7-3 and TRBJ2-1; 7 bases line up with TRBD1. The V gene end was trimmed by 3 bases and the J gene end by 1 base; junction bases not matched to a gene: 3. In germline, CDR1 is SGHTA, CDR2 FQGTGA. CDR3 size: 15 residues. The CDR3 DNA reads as TGTGCCAGCAGCTTCCGACAGGGTTCCTACAATGAGCAGTTCTTC. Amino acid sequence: CASSFRQGSYNEQFF.

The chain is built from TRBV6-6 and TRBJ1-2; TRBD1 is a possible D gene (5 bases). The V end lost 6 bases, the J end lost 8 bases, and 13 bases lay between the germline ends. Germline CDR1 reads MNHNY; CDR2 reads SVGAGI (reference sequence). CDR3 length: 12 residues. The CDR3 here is CASRERGVGYTF. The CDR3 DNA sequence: TGTGCCAGCAGAGAGCGGGGGGTCGGCTACACCTTC.

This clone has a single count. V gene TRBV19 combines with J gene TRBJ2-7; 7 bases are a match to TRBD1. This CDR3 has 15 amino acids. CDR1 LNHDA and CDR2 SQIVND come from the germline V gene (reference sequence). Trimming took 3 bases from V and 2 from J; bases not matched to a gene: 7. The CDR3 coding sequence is TGTGCCAGTAGTATGACAGGGTTGGAACCCTACGAGCAGTACTTC. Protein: CASSMTGLEPYEQYF.

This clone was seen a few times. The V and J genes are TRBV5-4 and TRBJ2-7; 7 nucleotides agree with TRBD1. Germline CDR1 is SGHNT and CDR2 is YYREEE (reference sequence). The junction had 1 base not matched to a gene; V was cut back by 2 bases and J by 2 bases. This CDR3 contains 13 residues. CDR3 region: CASSFGQAYEQYF. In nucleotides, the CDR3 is TGTGCCAGCAGCTTCGGACAGGCCTACGAGCAGTACTTC.

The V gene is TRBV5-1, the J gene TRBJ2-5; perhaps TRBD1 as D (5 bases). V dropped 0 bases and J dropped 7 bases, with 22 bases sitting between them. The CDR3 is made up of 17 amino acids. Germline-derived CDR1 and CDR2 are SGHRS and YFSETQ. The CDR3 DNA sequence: TGCGCCAGCAGCTTGGGTATTCTGGATTATCAGGGCGGGACCCAGTACTTC. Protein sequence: CASSLGILDYQGGTQYF.

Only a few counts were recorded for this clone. CDR3: CASSYDTNYGYTF. The DNA for the CDR3 is TGTGCCAGCAGCTATGACACTAACTATGGCTACACCTTC. This rearrangement joins TRBV5-8 to TRBJ1-2; no definite D call. This CDR3 is 13 amino acids long. The germline V gene has CDR1 SGHTS and CDR2 YDEGEE. Trimming removed 3 bases at V and 0 bases at J, with 6 bases between.

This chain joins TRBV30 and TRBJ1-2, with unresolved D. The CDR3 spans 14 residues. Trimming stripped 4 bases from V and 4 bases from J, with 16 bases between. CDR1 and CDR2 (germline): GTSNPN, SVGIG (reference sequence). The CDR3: CAWTGAIGSYGYTF. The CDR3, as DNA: TGTGCCTGGACAGGCGCCATAGGCTCCTATGGCTACACCTTC.

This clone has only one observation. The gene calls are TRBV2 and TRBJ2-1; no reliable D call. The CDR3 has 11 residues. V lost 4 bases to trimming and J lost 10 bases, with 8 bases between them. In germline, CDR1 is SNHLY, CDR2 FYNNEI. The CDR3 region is CASSVGSEQFF. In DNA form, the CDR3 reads TGTGCCAGCAGTGTTGGTAGCGAGCAGTTCTTC.

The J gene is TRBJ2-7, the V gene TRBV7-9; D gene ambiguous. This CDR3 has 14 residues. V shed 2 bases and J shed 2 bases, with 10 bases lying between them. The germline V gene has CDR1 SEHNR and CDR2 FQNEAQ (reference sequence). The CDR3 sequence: CASSLTLTPYEQYF. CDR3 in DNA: TGTGCCAGCAGCTTAACTTTAACCCCCTACGAGCAGTACTTC.

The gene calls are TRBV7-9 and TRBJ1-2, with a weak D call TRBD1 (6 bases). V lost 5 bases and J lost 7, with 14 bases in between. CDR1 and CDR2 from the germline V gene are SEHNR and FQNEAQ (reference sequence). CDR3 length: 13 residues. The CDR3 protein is CASSPGDLSGYTF. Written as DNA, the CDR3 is TGTGCCAGCAGCCCAGGGGATTTGAGTGGCTACACCTTC.

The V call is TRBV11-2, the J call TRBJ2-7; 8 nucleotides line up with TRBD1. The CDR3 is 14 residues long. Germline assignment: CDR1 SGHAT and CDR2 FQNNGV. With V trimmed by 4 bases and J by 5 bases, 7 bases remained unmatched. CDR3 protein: CASSSIQGAHEQYF. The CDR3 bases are TGTGCCAGCAGCTCAATTCAGGGGGCCCACGAGCAGTACTTC.

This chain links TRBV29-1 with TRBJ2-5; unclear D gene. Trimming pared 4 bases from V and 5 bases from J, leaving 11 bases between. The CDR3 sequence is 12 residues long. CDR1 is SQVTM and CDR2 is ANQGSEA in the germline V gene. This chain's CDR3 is CSVAQSLETQYF. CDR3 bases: TGCAGCGTTGCACAGTCCCTGGAGACCCAGTACTTC.

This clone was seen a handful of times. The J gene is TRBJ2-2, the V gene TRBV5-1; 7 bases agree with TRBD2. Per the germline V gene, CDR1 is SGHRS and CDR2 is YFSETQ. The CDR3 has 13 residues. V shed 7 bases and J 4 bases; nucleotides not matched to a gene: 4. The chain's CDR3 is CASRGDVTGELFF. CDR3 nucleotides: TGCGCCAGCCGGGGGGACGTCACCGGGGAGCTGTTTTTT.

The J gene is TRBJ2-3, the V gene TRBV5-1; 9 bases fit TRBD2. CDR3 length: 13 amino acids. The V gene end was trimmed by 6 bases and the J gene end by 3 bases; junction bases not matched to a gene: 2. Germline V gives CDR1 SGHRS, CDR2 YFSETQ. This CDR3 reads CASIAGGTDTQYF. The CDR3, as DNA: TGCGCCAGCATTGCGGGGGGGACAGATACGCAGTATTTT.

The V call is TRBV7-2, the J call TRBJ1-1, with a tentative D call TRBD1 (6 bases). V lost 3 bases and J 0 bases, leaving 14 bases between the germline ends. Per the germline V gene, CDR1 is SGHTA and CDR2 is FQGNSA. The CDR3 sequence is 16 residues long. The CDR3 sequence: CASSLWAGEMNTEAFF. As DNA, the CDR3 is TGTGCCAGCAGCTTGTGGGCAGGGGAGATGAACACTGAAGCTTTCTTT. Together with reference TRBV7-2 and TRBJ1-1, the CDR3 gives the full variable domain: GAGVSQSPSNKVTEKGKDVELRCDPISGHTALYWYRQSLGQGLEFLIYFQGNSAPDKSGLPSDRFSAERTGGSVSTLTIQRTQQEDSAVYLCASSLWAGEMNTEAFFGQGTRLTVV.